This TCR beta chain came from a study of cytomegalovirus exposure and HLA in healthy donors. PCR employed 60 Vbeta and 13 Jbeta primers. TCRdb keeps only in-frame clones here, not all; method: immunoSEQ multiplex PCR. Its clone listing holds 150,000 or so clones. V was trimmed by 6 bases and J by 8 bases, leaving 15 bases between them. Germline CDR1 and CDR2: SGHDT and YYEEEE. CDR3 length: 13 residues. This chain uses TRBV5-6 with TRBJ2-4; D remains unclear. Sequenced material: PBMCs. The source of this sequence is a woman in her sixties in good health and CMV-seronegative. The CDR3 DNA reads TGTGCCAGCACCTCTACGGTCAACGACATTCAGTACTTC. It codes for CASTSTVNDIQYF.